Each of the 2 T cell receptor beta chains below was sequenced from the same sample in a study of blood T cells in healthy people across ages. The authors ran a second PCR of about 7 to 11 cycles using a sample-barcoded 5' primer and a J-beta primer mix. Each CDR3 protein is one row after TCRdb ran MiXCR on the 5' RACE reads. The sample yields approximately 730,000 distinct CDR3 sequences, roughly 50% seen once. The source material was blood. The receptors were sampled from a man aged 80 or over in good health.

This chain links TRBV7-2 with TRBJ2-1; D is perhaps TRBD1 or TRBD2 (5 bases each). The V gene's germline CDR1 is SGHTA and CDR2 FQGNSA. The V and J ends lost 1 base and 3 bases respectively, with 7 bases between them. The CDR3 covers 14 residues. CDR3 sequence: CASSLVGDYNEQFF. As DNA, the CDR3 is TGTGCCAGCAGCTTAGTGGGGGACTACAATGAGCAGTTCTTC.

This clonotype appeared a few times. The J gene is TRBJ2-1, the V gene TRBV27; 9 bases align to TRBD2. Germline CDR1 MNHEY, CDR2 SMNVEV (reference sequence). The J segment lost 9 bases and the V segment lost 2 bases, leaving 14 bases of the junction unmatched. There are 17 residues in the CDR3. The CDR3 nucleotides are TGTGCCAGCAGTTTAATCCGTGAGCTCCTTAGCGGGGGTGAGCAGTTCTTC. Its translation is CASSLIRELLSGGEQFF.